What follows are 2 T cell receptor beta chains derived from one specimen sequenced in a study of blood T cell repertoires in COVID-19. Data came from immunoSEQ multiplex PCR; TCRdb stores just in-frame clones and leaves some out. The sample contains a few hundred thousand clones, 70% to 90% of which appear only once. Sequencing was carried out using peripheral blood. The receptor set was obtained from a woman in her forties or fifties with acute or convalescent COVID-19.

V usage is TRBV19 and J usage is TRBJ1-6; tentatively, D is TRBD1 (6 bases). The V and J ends lost 2 bases and 2 bases respectively, with 16 bases between them. The CDR3 has 18 amino acids. Germline-derived CDR1 and CDR2 are LNHDA and SQIVND (reference sequence). CDR3 nucleotide sequence: TGTGCCAGTAGTATACTTCTGGCAGGGGCCCCCTATAATTCACCCCTCCACTTT. Its protein product is CASSILLAGAPYNSPLHF.

This clone was detected only once. The genes are TRBV27 and TRBJ2-1, with a tentative D call TRBD1 (6 bases). V was trimmed by 0 bases and J by 6 bases, leaving 15 bases between them. Germline-derived CDR1 and CDR2 are MNHEY and SMNVEV (reference sequence). The CDR3 runs 16 residues. The chain's CDR3 is CASSLSSGVRGNEQFF. CDR3 nucleotide sequence: TGTGCCAGCAGTTTATCATCAGGGGTCCGAGGCAATGAGCAGTTCTTC.